This is a list of T cell receptor beta chains from one sample in a study of control samples from healthy donors and cancer patients. Here immunoSEQ multiplex PCR was the method, and the copy in TCRdb shows in-frame clones only, minus some. Of under 70,000 clones in the sample, 70% to 90% are singletons; the top ten hold 3.5% to 4%. The sample was blood. All receptors come from a man in his fifties or sixties in good health. The CDR3 runs from the conserved cysteine through the conserved F or W. A D gene is named only where the DNA matches it firmly. Clone size is given for some rows only: seen once, a few or many times, or a class if the clone is expanded.

TGTGCCAGCAGTTACCGGGACAGGGCTCTTTATGGCTACACCTTC	CASSYRDRALYGYTF	TRBJ1-2	TRBD1	-	TRBV6-6
TGTGCCAGTAGTAACCCGGCCGGAGGGGGCAATCAGCCCCAGCATTTT	CASSNPAGGGNQPQHF	TRBJ1-5	-	-	TRBV19
TGTGCCAGCAGACCTCCTAGCGGGAGTTACGAGCAGTACTTC	CASRPPSGSYEQYF	TRBJ2-7	TRBD2	-	TRBV6-2/TRBV6-3
TGTGCCACCAGTGATTTAGGGGGACTAGCAGATACGCAGTATTTT	CATSDLGGLADTQYF	TRBJ2-3	TRBD2	once	TRBV24-1
TGTGCCAGCAGCTCCGGGACAGGGGAAACCGGGGAGCTGTTTTTT	CASSSGTGETGELFF	TRBJ2-2	TRBD1	few	TRBV7-9
TGTGCCAGCAGCTTGGGTCAGGACCCGGGAGGGCGGTACGAGCAGTACTTC	CASSLGQDPGGRYEQYF	TRBJ2-7	TRBD2	-	TRBV7-2
TGTGCCAGCAGCAAACTACGGACAGGTTCAGGACAGCCCCAGCATTTT	CASSKLRTGSGQPQHF	TRBJ1-5	-	-	TRBV21-1
TGTGCCAGCAGTGAAACAGGGGGCGCCTACAATGAGCAGTTCTTC	CASSETGGAYNEQFF	TRBJ2-1	TRBD1	-	TRBV25-1
TGTGCCAGCAGCCAAGCTCCGTCGACTAGCGGATCCGTCTCCTACAATGAGCAGTTCTTC	CASSQAPSTSGSVSYNEQFF	TRBJ2-1	TRBD2	few	TRBV3-1/TRBV3-2
TGTGCCAGCAGTTTGATCAGGGGGAATAACTATGGCTACACCTTC	CASSLIRGNNYGYTF	TRBJ1-2	TRBD1	-	TRBV27
TGTGCCAGCAGAGATAGTCAGCCATATGGCTACACCTTC	CASRDSQPYGYTF	TRBJ1-2	-	-	TRBV7-9
TGTGCCAGCAGTGTTACCAGAAGGACAGGGGGATCGAACACTGAAGCTTTCTTT	CASSVTRRTGGSNTEAFF	TRBJ1-1	TRBD1	-	TRBV6-1
TGTGCCAGCAGCCGCCCCGGGGGCGCGGGGGAGCTGTTTTTT	CASSRPGGAGELFF	TRBJ2-2	-	-	TRBV11-2
TGTGCCAGTAGTACCAAAGGACTAGCGGGAGGCGGGGAGCTGTTTTTT	CASSTKGLAGGGELFF	TRBJ2-2	TRBD2	-	TRBV19
TGCAGTGCTAGTGAGGGGGGGAATCAGCCCCAGCATTTT	CSASEGGNQPQHF	TRBJ1-5	-	-	TRBV20-1
TGTGCCAGCAGGGGGAGTAGCAATCAGCCCCAGCATTTT	CASRGSSNQPQHF	TRBJ1-5	-	-	TRBV25-1
TGTGCCAGCAGCCCCTCGGCCTACAATGAGCAGTTCTTC	CASSPSAYNEQFF	TRBJ2-1	-	-	TRBV7-9
TGTGCCAGCAGCCCTACAGCGGGATTAGATTCCTACGAGCAGTACTTC	CASSPTAGLDSYEQYF	TRBJ2-7	TRBD2	-	TRBV5-6
TGCAGCGTTGAGGACAGCCTGACCAATGAGCAGTTCTTC	CSVEDSLTNEQFF	TRBJ2-1	-	-	TRBV29-1
TGTGCCAGCAGTTTATCGGTCAGTTACGGGAGCTCCTATAATTCACCCCTCCACTTT	CASSLSVSYGSSYNSPLHF	TRBJ1-6	-	-	TRBV27
TGCGCCAGCAGCGCCGGACAGATAGCCTCCTACGAGCAGTACTTC	CASSAGQIASYEQYF	TRBJ2-7	-	-	TRBV5-1
TGTGCCAGCAGCCAGGGCCGGGGCACCTTCTACGAGCAGTACTTC	CASSQGRGTFYEQYF	TRBJ2-7	-	-	TRBV11-1
TGCGCCAGCAGCCCCCACTCTGGACAGAAGGTCGAGCAGTACTTC	CASSPHSGQKVEQYF	TRBJ2-7	-	-	TRBV23-1
TGTGCCAGTAGTTCAGCCCCCTCCGCTAGCAATCAGCCCCAGCATTTT	CASSSAPSASNQPQHF	TRBJ1-5	-	-	TRBV19
TGTGCCAGCAGCTTGGCCGACAGTTCGGGAAACACCATATATTTT	CASSLADSSGNTIYF	TRBJ1-3	-	-	TRBV5-4
TGTGCCAGCAAGGGGAGCGGATATGACACAGATACGCAGTATTTT	CASKGSGYDTDTQYF	TRBJ2-3	-	-	TRBV28
TGTGCCAGCAGCCTTAGCGACAGGGGGCGCGACACTGAAGCTTTCTTT	CASSLSDRGRDTEAFF	TRBJ1-1	TRBD1	-	TRBV4-2
TGTGCCAGCAGTCTTTGGAGTCGCGGGGAGCTGTTTTTT	CASSLWSRGELFF	TRBJ2-2	-	once	TRBV28
TGTGCCAGCAGCCCCCCTGACAGGACTGAAGCTTTCTTT	CASSPPDRTEAFF	TRBJ1-1	-	-	TRBV5-4
TGTGCCAGCAGCTTAAATTCAGGGGAATACGCTGAAGCTTTCTTT	CASSLNSGEYAEAFF	TRBJ1-1	-	-	TRBV7-2
TGCGCCAGCAGCCCAGGGGGACTAGCGGGACCTCCCGGGCAGTTCTTC	CASSPGGLAGPPGQFF	TRBJ2-1	TRBD2	-	TRBV5-1
TGCGCCAGCAGACTATGGACTAGCGGATCCTACGAGCAGTACTTC	CASRLWTSGSYEQYF	TRBJ2-7	TRBD2	-	TRBV10-2
TGTGCCAGCTCAGCAACAGGTCCTCAAGAGACCCAGTACTTC	CASSATGPQETQYF	TRBJ2-5	-	-	TRBV18
TGTGCCAGCTCACCACCTCCGGGGGGCTATGGCTACACCTTC	CASSPPPGGYGYTF	TRBJ1-2	-	-	TRBV18
TGTGCCAGCAGCTTGTCCCGGGACTTGAACCACGAGCAGTACTTC	CASSLSRDLNHEQYF	TRBJ2-7	-	-	TRBV7-7
TGCGCCAGCAGCCTCCGACAGGACCAAGAGACCCAGTACTTC	CASSLRQDQETQYF	TRBJ2-5	-	-	TRBV5-1
TGTGCCAGCTCAGCGGGGGGAGTCTTAGGGCAGGGGCTTAATCAGCCCCAGCATTTT	CASSAGGVLGQGLNQPQHF	TRBJ1-5	-	once	TRBV18
TGTGCCAGCAGCGTCTACGGAAGCACAGATACGCAGTATTTT	CASSVYGSTDTQYF	TRBJ2-3	-	-	TRBV9
TGTGCCAGCTCACCGAGCAGGACTACTGAAGCTTTCTTT	CASSPSRTTEAFF	TRBJ1-1	-	-	TRBV18
TGTGCCAGCAGTTACTCGACTAGCACTAGCACAGATACGCAGTATTTT	CASSYSTSTSTDTQYF	TRBJ2-3	TRBD2	-	TRBV6-2/TRBV6-3
TGTGCCAGTAGTATTATCCTCGGGCAGGGGGTCTACAATGAGCAGTTCTTC	CASSIILGQGVYNEQFF	TRBJ2-1	TRBD1	once	TRBV19
TGCGCCAGCAGCCACGGGACGAGTGGGACAGATACGCAGTATTTT	CASSHGTSGTDTQYF	TRBJ2-3	-	-	TRBV5-1
TGTGCCAGCAGGACAGGGAGTTCACCCCTCCACTTT	CASRTGSSPLHF	TRBJ1-6	TRBD1	-	TRBV12-3/TRBV12-4
TGTGCCAGCAGCTTATCGGGGAGTGGAAATGGCTACACCTTC	CASSLSGSGNGYTF	TRBJ1-2	-	once	TRBV11-3
TGTGCCAGCAGCTTAGATGCGACTCCTGGAAACACCATATATTTT	CASSLDATPGNTIYF	TRBJ1-3	-	-	TRBV7-6
TGTGCCAGCAGCTTAGGGTCCTACGAGCAGTACTTC	CASSLGSYEQYF	TRBJ2-7	-	-	TRBV7-9